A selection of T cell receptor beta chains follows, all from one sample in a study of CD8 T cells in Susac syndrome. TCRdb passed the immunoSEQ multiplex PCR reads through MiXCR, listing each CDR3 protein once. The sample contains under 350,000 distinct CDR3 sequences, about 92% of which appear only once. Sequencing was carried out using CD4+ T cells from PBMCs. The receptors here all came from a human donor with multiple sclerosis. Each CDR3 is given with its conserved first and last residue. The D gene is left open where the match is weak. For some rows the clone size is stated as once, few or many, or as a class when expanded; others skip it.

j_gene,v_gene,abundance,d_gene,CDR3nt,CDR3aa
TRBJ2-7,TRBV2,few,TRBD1,TGTGCCAGCAGTGGGCCTTACACAGGGGAATCCTACGAGCAGTACTTC,CASSGPYTGESYEQYF
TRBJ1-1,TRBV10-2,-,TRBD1,TGCGCCAGCAGTGAGCCGACTTGGCAGACAGGGCACACTGAAGCTTTCTTT,CASSEPTWQTGHTEAFF
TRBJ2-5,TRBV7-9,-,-,TGTGCCAGCAGCTGGACCCAAGAGACCCAGTACTTC,CASSWTQETQYF
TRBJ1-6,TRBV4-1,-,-,TGCGCCAGCAGCCAAGACGGCGGGGGGCTTATTTCACCCCTCCACTTT,CASSQDGGGLISPLHF
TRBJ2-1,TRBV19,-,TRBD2,TGTGCCAGTAGTCCCCTTGGGGGGGGAGCCTACAATGAGCAGTTCTTC,CASSPLGGGAYNEQFF
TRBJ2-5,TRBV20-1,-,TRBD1,TGCAGTGCCCGACAGGGGAGTCGAGAGACCCAGTACTTC,CSARQGSRETQYF
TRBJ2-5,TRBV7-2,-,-,TGTGCCAGCAGCAACGGTGTAGGGTCCCAGTACTTC,CASSNGVGSQYF
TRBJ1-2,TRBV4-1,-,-,TGCGCCAGCAGCCGATTGCCGACAGGTAACTATGGCTACACCTTC,CASSRLPTGNYGYTF
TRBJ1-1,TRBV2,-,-,TGTGCCAGCAGTGAGGGTCCCCCCAAGAACACTGAAGCTTTCTTT,CASSEGPPKNTEAFF
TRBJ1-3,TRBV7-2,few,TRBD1,TGTGCCAGCAGCTCTAGAGGGGGCAGTGGAAACACCATATATTTT,CASSSRGGSGNTIYF
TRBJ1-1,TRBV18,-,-,TGTGCCAGCTCACCGGGGGACACTGAAGCTTTCTTT,CASSPGDTEAFF
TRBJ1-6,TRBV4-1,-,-,TGCGCCAGCAGCCAAGTCGCGACAGCCCATAATTCACCCCTCCACTTT,CASSQVATAHNSPLHF
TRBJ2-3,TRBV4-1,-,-,TGCGCCAGCAACGGGTTCACAGATACGCAGTATTTT,CASNGFTDTQYF
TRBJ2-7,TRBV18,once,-,TGTGCCAGCTCACCGAACACCGTGGCCTACGAGCAGTACTTC,CASSPNTVAYEQYF
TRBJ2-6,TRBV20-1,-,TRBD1,TGCAGTGCTAGGACAGGGTCTGGGGCCAACGTCCTGACTTTC,CSARTGSGANVLTF
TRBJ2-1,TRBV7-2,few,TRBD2,TGTGCCAGCAGCTCCGTAGCGGGAGAATCCTACAATGAGCAGTTCTTC,CASSSVAGESYNEQFF
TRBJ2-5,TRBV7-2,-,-,TGTGCCAGCAGCTTAGAATCGGGGGAGACCCAGTACTTC,CASSLESGETQYF
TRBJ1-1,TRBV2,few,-,TGTGCCAGCAGTTTGGAGAACACTGAAGCTTTCTTT,CASSLENTEAFF
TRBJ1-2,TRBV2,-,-,TGTGCCAGCAGTGTCAGGGTCGGCTATGGCTACACCTTC,CASSVRVGYGYTF
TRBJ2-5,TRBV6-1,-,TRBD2,TGTGCCAGCAGTGTAGGGCGGGGGGCGGAGACCCAGTACTTC,CASSVGRGAETQYF
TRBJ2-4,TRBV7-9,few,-,TGTGCCAGCAACGGTGTTTTTGGGAACATTCAGTACTTC,CASNGVFGNIQYF
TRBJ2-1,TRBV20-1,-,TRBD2,TGCAGTGCTGGACTAGCGGGGGGGACCAACAATGAGCAGTTCTTC,CSAGLAGGTNNEQFF
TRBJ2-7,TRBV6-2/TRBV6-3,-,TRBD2,TGTGCCAGCAGAGGACTAGCGGGATACTACGAGCAGTACTTC,CASRGLAGYYEQYF
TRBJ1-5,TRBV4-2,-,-,TGTGCCAGCAGCCAAGAAAGATTACAGGGTGGGGATCAGCCCCAGCATTTT,CASSQERLQGGDQPQHF
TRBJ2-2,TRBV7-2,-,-,TGTGCCAGCAGCCCCCTACTAGCTCCCACCGGGGAGCTGTTTTTT,CASSPLLAPTGELFF
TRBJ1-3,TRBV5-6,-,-,TGTGCCAGCAGCTTGGTCTGGTCCGAGAGCTCTGGAAACACCATATATTTT,CASSLVWSESSGNTIYF
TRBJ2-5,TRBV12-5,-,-,TGTGCTAGTGGGGGGTTGAGCCAAGAGACCCAGTACTTC,CASGGLSQETQYF
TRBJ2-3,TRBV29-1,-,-,TGCAGCGTTGAGGGCGAAGGGGGGGATACGCAGTATTTT,CSVEGEGGDTQYF
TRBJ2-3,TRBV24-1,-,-,TGTGCCACCAGTGATTTGAAGCGGGTGGGCGCAGATACGCAGTATTTT,CATSDLKRVGADTQYF
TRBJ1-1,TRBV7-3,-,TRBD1,TGTGCCAGCAGGTTTCAGGGGGACACTGAAGCTTTCTTT,CASRFQGDTEAFF
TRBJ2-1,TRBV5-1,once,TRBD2,TGCGCCAGCAGCTTGGTCGGTAGCGGGGGGGTTCGTAATGAGCAGTTCTTC,CASSLVGSGGVRNEQFF
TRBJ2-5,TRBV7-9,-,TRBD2,TGTGCCAGCAGCTTAGTTAGCGGGGAAAACAAAGAGACCCAGTACTTC,CASSLVSGENKETQYF
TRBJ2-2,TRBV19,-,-,TGTGCCAGCCGGACAGCTACGAACACCGGGGAGCTGTTTTTT,CASRTATNTGELFF
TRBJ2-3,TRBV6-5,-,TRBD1,TGTGCCAGCCGACGTGGGACAGGGAGCACAGATACGCAGTATTTT,CASRRGTGSTDTQYF
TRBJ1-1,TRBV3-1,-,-,TGTGCCAGCAGCCAAGGCCCATTGGGAGCTTTCTTT,CASSQGPLGAFF
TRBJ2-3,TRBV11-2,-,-,TGTGCCAGCAGCCTCGCCAGGTACGGAGATACGCAGTATTTT,CASSLARYGDTQYF
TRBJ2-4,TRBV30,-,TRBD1,TGTGCCTGTAACAGGGGAGTAGCCAAAAACATTCAGTACTTC,CACNRGVAKNIQYF
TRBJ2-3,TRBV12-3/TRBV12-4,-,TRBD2,TGTGCCAGCAGCACGGGACTAGCGGGAGTTAGACACACAGATACGCAGTATTTT,CASSTGLAGVRHTDTQYF
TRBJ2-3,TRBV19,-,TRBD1,TGTGCCAGTAGTATAAGGACAGGGGATGACACAGATACGCAGTATTTT,CASSIRTGDDTDTQYF
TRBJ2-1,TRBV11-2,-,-,TGTGCCAGCAGCCCATCGGGACAACCCTACAATGAGCAGTTCTTC,CASSPSGQPYNEQFF
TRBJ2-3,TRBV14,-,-,TGTGCCAGCAGCCCCTGGACCATTGCGGATACGCAGTATTTT,CASSPWTIADTQYF
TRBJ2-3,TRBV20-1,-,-,TGCAGTGCTAGAGAACAGGGTTTCACAGATACGCAGTATTTT,CSAREQGFTDTQYF
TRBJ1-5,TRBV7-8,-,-,TGTGCCAGCAGCTTTTCATCGAACGGTGCGGATCAGCCCCAGCATTTT,CASSFSSNGADQPQHF
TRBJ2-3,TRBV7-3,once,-,TGTGCCAGCAGCCCCCCCGGACTGAGAAGACAGTATTTT,CASSPPGLRRQYF
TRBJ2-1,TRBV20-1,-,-,TGCAGTGCTAGGAGGCTGAGGGCGAGGGAGGTATACAATGAGCAGTTCTTC,CSARRLRAREVYNEQFF
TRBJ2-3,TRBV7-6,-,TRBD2,TGTGCCAGCAGCTTATTCATGCGGGAGAGGAATACGCAGTATTTT,CASSLFMRERNTQYF
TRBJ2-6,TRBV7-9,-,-,TGTGCCAGCAGCCTGGACCGACGTTTGGCCAACGTCCTGACTTTC,CASSLDRRLANVLTF
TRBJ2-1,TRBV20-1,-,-,TGCAGTGCTAGAGAGGGATACAATGAGCAGTTCTTC,CSAREGYNEQFF
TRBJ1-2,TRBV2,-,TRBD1,TGTGCCAGCAGGCGGGACAGGGTGAACTATGGCTACACCTTC,CASRRDRVNYGYTF
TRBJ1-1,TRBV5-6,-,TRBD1,TGTGCCAGCAGTTGGTACAGGGGAAGGGAGACTGAAGCTTTCTTT,CASSWYRGRETEAFF
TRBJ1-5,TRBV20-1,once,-,TGCAGTGCAGGGCCCAGGGATCAGCCCCAGCATTTT,CSAGPRDQPQHF
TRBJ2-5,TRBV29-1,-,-,TGCAGCGTTGAAGACAGAAAGGAGACCCAGTACTTC,CSVEDRKETQYF
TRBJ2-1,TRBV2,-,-,TGTGCCAGCAGTGAAGCTAGGTGGGATGAGCAGTTCTTC,CASSEARWDEQFF
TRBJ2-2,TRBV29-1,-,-,TGCAGCGTTGAACCCCCGAACACCGGGGAGCTGTTTTTT,CSVEPPNTGELFF
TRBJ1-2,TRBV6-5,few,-,TGTGCCAGCAGTTACGACGGCGTTTCGTGGTATGGCTACACCTTC,CASSYDGVSWYGYTF
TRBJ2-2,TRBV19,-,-,TGTGCCAGTAGTGTAGCGGTGAACACCGGGGAGCTGTTTTTT,CASSVAVNTGELFF